This T cell receptor (beta chain) emerged from a study of cytomegalovirus exposure and HLA in healthy donors. Vbeta (60) and Jbeta (13) primers were used in the PCR. TCRdb's table, derived via immunoSEQ multiplex PCR, lists solely in-frame clones and lacks some. The sample has approximately 170,000 clones; over 70% are singletons. Sequencing was performed on PBMCs. This clonotype was sampled from a woman aged 18-29 years in good health and CMV-seronegative.

DNA for the CDR3: TGTGCCAGCAGTCCACTGACAGGGGGGGGGTGGGAGCAGTACTTC. The encoded protein is CASSPLTGGGWEQYF. This rearrangement joins TRBV27 to TRBJ2-7; 9 bases line up with TRBD1. Trimming at V came to 5 bases and at J to 7 bases, leaving 12 bases not matched to a gene. CDR1 and CDR2 from the germline V gene are MNHEY and SMNVEV (reference sequence). The CDR3 is made up of 15 amino acids.